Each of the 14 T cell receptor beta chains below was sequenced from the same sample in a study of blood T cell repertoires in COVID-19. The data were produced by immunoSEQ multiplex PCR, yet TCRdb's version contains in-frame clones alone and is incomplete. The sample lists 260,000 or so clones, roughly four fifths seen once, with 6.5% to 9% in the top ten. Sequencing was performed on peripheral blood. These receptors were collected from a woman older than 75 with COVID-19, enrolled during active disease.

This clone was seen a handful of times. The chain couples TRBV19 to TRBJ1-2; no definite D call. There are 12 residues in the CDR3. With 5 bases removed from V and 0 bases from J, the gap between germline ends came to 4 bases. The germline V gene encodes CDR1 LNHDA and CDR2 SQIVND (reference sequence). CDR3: CASSPANYGYTF. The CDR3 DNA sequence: TGTGCCAGTAGTCCAGCTAACTATGGCTACACCTTC.

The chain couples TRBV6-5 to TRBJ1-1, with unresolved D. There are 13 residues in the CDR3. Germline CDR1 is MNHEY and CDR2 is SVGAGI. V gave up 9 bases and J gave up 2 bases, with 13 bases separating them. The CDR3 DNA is TGTGCCAGTGAGAGGGCGGGAAACACTGAAGCTTTCTTT. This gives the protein CASERAGNTEAFF.

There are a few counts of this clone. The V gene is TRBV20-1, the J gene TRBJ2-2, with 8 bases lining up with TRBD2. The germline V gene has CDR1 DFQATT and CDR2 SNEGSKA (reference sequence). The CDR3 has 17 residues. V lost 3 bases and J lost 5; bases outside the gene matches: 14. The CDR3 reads CSASRVSGTSVTGELFF. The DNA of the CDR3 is TGCAGTGCTAGTAGAGTTTCCGGGACTAGTGTAACCGGGGAGCTGTTTTTT.

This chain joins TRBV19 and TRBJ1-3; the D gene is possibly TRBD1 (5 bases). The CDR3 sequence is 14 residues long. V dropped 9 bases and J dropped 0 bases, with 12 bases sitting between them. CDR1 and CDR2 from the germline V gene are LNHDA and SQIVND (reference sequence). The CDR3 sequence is CASGGVSSGNTIYF. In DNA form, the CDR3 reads TGTGCCAGCGGAGGGGTAAGCTCTGGAAACACCATATATTTT.

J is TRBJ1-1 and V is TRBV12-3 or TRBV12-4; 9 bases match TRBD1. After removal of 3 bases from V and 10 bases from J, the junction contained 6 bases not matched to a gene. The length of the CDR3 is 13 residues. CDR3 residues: CASSFGTGRSAFF. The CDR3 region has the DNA TGTGCCAGCAGTTTTGGGACAGGGCGGTCAGCTTTCTTT.

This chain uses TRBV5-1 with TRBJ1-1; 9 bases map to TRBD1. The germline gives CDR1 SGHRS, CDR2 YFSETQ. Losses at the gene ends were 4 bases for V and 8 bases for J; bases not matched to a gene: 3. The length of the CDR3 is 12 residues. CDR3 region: CASSVDRGEAFF. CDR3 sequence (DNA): TGCGCCAGCAGCGTCGACAGGGGGGAAGCTTTCTTT.

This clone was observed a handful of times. The CDR3, as DNA: TGTGCCAGCAGTTACGGCGGGGGCGGATACGAGCAGTACTTC. Its translation is CASSYGGGGYEQYF. The chain combines TRBV6-5 with TRBJ2-7; maybe TRBD2 (7 bases). The germline V and J ends were trimmed by 2 bases and 4 bases, with 12 bases remaining between them. Per the germline V gene, CDR1 is MNHEY and CDR2 is SVGAGI. CDR3 length: 14 amino acids.

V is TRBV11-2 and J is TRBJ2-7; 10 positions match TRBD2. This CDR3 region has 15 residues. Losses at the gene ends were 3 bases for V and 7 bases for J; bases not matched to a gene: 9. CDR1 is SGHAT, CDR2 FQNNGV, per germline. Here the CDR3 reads CASSFTSGTPTEQYF. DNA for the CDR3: TGTGCCAGCAGCTTTACTAGCGGGACTCCTACGGAGCAGTACTTC. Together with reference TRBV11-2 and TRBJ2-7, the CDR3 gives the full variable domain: EAGVAQSPRYKIIEKRQSVAFWCNPISGHATLYWYQQILGQGPKLLIQFQNNGVVDDSQLPKDRFSAERLKGVDSTLKIQPAKLEDSAVYLCASSFTSGTPTEQYFGPGTRLTVT.

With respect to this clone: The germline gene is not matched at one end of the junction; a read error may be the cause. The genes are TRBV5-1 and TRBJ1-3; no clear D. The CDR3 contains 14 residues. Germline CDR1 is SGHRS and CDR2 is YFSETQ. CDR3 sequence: CASSKDTSENTIYF. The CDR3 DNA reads TGCGCCAGCAGCAAAGACACTTCTGAAAACACCATATATTTT.

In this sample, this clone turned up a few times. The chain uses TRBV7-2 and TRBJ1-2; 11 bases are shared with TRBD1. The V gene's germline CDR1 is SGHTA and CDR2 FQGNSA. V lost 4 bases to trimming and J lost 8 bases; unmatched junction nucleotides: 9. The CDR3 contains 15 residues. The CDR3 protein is CASSSIGQGAFGYTF. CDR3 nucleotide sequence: TGTGCCAGCAGCTCAATAGGACAGGGGGCGTTCGGCTACACCTTC.

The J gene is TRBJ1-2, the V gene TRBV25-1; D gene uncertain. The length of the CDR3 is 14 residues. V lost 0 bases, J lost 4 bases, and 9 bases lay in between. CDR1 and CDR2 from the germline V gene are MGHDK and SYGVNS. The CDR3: CASSEYGSTYGYTF. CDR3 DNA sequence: TGTGCCAGCAGTGAATATGGTAGTACCTATGGCTACACCTTC.

CDR3 loop: CASSLGISRHEQFF. The CDR3 DNA reads as TGTGCCAGCAGCTTAGGTATTAGCCGCCATGAGCAGTTCTTC. The chain has TRBV7-2 and TRBJ2-1; the D is unclear. The CDR3 is 14 amino acids. Trimming removed 1 base at V and 8 bases at J, with 12 bases between. The germline CDR1 and CDR2 sequences are SGHTA and FQGNSA.

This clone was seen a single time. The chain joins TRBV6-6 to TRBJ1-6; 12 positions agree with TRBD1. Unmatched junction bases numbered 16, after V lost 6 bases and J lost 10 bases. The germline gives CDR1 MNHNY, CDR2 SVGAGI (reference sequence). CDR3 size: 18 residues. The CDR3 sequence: CASSRDPGQGAFTSPLHF. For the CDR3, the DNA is TGTGCCAGCAGCCGAGACCCGGGACAGGGGGCTTTCACGTCACCCCTCCACTTT.

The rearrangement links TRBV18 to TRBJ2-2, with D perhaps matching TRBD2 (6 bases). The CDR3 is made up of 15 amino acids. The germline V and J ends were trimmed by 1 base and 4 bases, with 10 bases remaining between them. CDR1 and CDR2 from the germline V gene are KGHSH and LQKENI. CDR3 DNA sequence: TGTGCCAGCTCACCACAATTGGGACTCACCGGGGAGCTGTTTTTT. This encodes CASSPQLGLTGELFF.